This TCR beta chain originates from a study of control samples from healthy donors and cancer patients. V lost 3 bases, J lost 2 bases, and 8 bases lay in between. Germline lookup yields CDR1 GTSNPN and CDR2 SVGIG (reference sequence). This CDR3 contains 13 residues. The table came from immunoSEQ multiplex PCR; TCRdb's copy has only in-frame clones and leaves some out. The sample holds 75,000 to 100,000 clones, almost 90% seen once. This chain joins TRBV30 and TRBJ1-5; D possibly corresponds to TRBD1 (5 bases). This sequence originates from a man younger than 40 in good health. The source material was blood. The CDR3 DNA is TGTGCCTGGAGCGAACAGGGCAATCAGCCCCAGCATTTT. It specifies CAWSEQGNQPQHF. Together with reference TRBV30 and TRBJ1-5, the CDR3 gives the full variable domain: SQTIHQWPATLVQPVGSPLSLECTVEGTSNPNLYWYRQAAGRGLQLLFYSVGIGQISSEVPQNLSASRPQDRQFILSSKKLLLSDSGFYLCAWSEQGNQPQHFGDGTRLSIL.